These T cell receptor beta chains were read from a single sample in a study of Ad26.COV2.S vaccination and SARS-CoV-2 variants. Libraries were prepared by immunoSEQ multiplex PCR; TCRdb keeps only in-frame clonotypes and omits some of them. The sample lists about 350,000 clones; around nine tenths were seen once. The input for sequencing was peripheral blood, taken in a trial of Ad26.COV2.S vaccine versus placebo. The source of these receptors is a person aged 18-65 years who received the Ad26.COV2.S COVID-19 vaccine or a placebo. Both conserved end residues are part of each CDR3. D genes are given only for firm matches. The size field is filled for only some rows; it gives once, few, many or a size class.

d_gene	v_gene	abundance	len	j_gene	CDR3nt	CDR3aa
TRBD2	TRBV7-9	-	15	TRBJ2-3	TGTGCCAGCAGCCCTAGCGGGGGGGCCGCGGATACGCAGTATTTT	CASSPSGGAADTQYF
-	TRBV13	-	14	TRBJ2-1	TGTGCCAGCAGCTTAAATACGGAAAGTAATGAGCAGTTCTTC	CASSLNTESNEQFF
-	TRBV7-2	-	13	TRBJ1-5	TGTGCCAGCAGCTCCAACTCGATTCAGCCCCAGCATTTT	CASSSNSIQPQHF
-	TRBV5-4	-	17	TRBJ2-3	TGTGCCAGCAGCTTGGAGGGTGCAGGGAGAAGGACAGATACGCAGTATTTT	CASSLEGAGRRTDTQYF
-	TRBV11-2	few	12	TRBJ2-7	TGTGCCAGCAGCTCCGACGGTTACGAGCAGTACTTC	CASSSDGYEQYF
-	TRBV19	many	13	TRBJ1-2	TGTGCCAGTAGTACCTCGACGGTTTCGGGCTACACCTTC	CASSTSTVSGYTF
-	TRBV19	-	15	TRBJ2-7	TGTGCCAGTAGCCGTACAGGGATCGGAGCCTACGAGCAGTACTTC	CASSRTGIGAYEQYF
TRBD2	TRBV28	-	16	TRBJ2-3	TGTGCCAGCAGTCCTTGGACTAGCGGGAGGTTAGATACGCAGTATTTT	CASSPWTSGRLDTQYF
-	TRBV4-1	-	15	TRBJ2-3	TGCGCCAGCAGCTTCACAGGGGACTGGGGAGATACGCAGTATTTT	CASSFTGDWGDTQYF
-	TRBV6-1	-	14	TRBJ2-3	TGTGCCAGCAGTGAAGCGTGGTCCGGGGCTACGCAGTATTTT	CASSEAWSGATQYF
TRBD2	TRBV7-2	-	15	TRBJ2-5	TGTGCCAGCAGCGGGACTAGCGGGAGGAGGGAGACCCAGTACTTC	CASSGTSGRRETQYF
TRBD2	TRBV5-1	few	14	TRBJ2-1	TGCGCCAGCAGATGGGAGGGTCGGAGTAATGAGCAGTTCTTC	CASRWEGRSNEQFF
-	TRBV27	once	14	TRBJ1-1	TGTGCCAGCAGTCCAGCCTGGGGGTGGACTGAAGCTTTCTTT	CASSPAWGWTEAFF
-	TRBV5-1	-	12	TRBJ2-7	TGCGCCAGCAGCTTGGGGGCGGGACGGCAAATCTTC	CASSLGAGRQIF